Reported below is one T cell receptor (beta chain). This clone's antigen is unknown. Base quality data are lacking; no much larger clone is found one base away. The data stem from a study of cytomegalovirus exposure and HLA in healthy donors (TCRdb year 2017). With respect to the entire study: According to a later analysis, the approximately 120 validation repertoires were produced on the same platform as the 666 repertoires of the first cohort. The study aimed to test whether signatures of past pathogen exposure could be identified by cataloging public T cell receptors. A separate validation cohort of approximately 120 different subjects was used in addition to the roughly 720-subject first cohort. To predict cytomegalovirus infection status, the study brought together high-throughput TCR immunosequencing, statistical association of individual TCRs with disease status, and machine learning. The research as a whole found: The authors suggested that the approach could potentially be extended to other disease states and immunological phenotypes. In both the original and validation cohorts, the classifier was reported to diagnose cytomegalovirus status with high specificity and sensitivity. In vitro tests confirmed that three of the cytomegalovirus-associated TCR beta chains recognize cytomegalovirus antigens. Across donors, most TCR sequences were observed very rarely, whereas some public TCRs were present in many individuals. A total of 164 TCR beta chains were listed by the study as associated with cytomegalovirus. A later analysis lacked HLA typing for the validation cohort, so it scored co-occurrence in that cohort across all 110 or so repertoires. Subsequent analysis determined that TCRs grouped into clusters in the first cohort also showed a tendency toward co-occurrence across the 120 or so validation repertoires, and approximately 94% of cluster scores exceeded 0.

The library was made by the immunoSEQ multiplex PCR assay. The published analysis was carried out like this. A statistical classification framework was built to diagnose cytomegalovirus status from the catalog of TCR beta chain sequences. Not all clones reach the TCRdb copy of this immuneACCESS table, which keeps in-frame sequences only. Checked studies attribute under half of the gap to unresolved V genes and leave the rest unexplained. D and trimming were read from the DNA, whereas the V and J calls and clone size are those reported in that table. The sample table lists approximately 120,000 clones, 89% of them with a count of one. The top ten clones comprise about 2% of the sample. Germline trimming amounts to 5 bases on V and 3 bases on J, with 9 as the count of junction bases outside the gene matches. Reading the germline V gene gives CDR1 MDHEN and CDR2 SYDVKM. From its cysteine to its phenylalanine, the CDR3 spans 16 amino acids. The CDR3 DNA has 48 bases and is translated from base 1.

The donors were included in the validation cohort of approximately 130 subjects, a group kept apart from the roughly 610-subject first cohort. The sequence was obtained from a woman between 18 and 29 years old in good health and CMV-seronegative. The V and J genes are TRBV28 and TRBJ1-5, with 8 bases aligning to TRBD1. Sequenced material: PBMCs. The sequenced DNA: TGTGCCAGCAGTCGCCGGGCGCAGGGGGCCAATCAGCCCCAGCATTTT. Translated, it reads CASSRRAQGANQPQHF.